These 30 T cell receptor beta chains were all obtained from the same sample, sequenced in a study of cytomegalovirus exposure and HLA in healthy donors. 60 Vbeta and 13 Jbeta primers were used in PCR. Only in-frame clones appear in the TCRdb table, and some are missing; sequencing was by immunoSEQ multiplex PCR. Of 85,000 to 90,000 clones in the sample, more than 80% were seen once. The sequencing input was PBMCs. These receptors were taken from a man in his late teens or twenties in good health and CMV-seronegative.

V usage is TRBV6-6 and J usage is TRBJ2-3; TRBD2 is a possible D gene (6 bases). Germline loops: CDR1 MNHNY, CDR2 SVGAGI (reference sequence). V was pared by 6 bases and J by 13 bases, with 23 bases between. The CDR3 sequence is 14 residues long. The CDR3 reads CASRAEGTYSKEYF. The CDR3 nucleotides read TGTGCCAGCAGGGCTGAAGGGACTTACTCTAAGGAGTATTTT.

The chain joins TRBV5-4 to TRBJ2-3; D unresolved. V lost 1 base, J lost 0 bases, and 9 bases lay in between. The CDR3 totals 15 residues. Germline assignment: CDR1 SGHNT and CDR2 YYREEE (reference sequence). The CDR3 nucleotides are TGTGCCAGCAGCTTGTCCGGTGAAAGCACAGATACGCAGTATTTT. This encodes CASSLSGESTDTQYF.

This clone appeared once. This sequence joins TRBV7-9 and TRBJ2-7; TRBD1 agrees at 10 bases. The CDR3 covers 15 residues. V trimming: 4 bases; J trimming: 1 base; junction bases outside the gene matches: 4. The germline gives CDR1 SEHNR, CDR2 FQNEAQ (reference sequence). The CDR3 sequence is CASSYRDRGSYEQYF. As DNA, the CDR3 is TGTGCCAGCAGCTACCGGGACAGGGGATCCTACGAGCAGTACTTC.

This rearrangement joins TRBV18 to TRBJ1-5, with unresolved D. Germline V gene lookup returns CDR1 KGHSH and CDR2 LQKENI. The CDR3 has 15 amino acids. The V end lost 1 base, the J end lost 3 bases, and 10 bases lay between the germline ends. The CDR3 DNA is TGTGCCAGCTCACCACTGGGAGGCGCCAATCAGCCCCAGCATTTT. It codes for CASSPLGGANQPQHF.

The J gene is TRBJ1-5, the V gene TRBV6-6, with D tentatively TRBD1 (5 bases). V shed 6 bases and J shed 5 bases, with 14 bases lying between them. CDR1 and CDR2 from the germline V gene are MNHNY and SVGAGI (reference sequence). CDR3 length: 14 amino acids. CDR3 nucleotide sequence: TGTGCCAGCAGCCCCCCCGGGGGGGATCAGCCCCAGCATTTT. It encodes CASSPPGGDQPQHF.

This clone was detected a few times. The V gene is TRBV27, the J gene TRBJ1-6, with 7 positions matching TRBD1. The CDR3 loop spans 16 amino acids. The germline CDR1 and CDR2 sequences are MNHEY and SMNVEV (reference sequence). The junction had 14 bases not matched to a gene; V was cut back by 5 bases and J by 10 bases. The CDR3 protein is CASSGPYRGGESPLHF. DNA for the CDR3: TGTGCCAGCAGTGGCCCCTACAGGGGTGGTGAGTCACCCCTCCACTTT.

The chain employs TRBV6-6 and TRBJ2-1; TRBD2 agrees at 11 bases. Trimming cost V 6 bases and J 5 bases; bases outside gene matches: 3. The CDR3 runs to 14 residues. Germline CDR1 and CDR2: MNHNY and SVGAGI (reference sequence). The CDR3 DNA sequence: TGTGCCAGCAGCCAACTAGCGGGAGACAATGAGCAGTTCTTC. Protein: CASSQLAGDNEQFF.

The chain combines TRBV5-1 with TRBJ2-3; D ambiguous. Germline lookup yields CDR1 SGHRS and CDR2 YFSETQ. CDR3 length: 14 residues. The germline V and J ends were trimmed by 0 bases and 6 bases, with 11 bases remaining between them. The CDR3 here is CASSLASVGDTQYF. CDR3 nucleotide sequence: TGCGCCAGCAGCTTGGCCTCGGTTGGTGATACGCAGTATTTT.

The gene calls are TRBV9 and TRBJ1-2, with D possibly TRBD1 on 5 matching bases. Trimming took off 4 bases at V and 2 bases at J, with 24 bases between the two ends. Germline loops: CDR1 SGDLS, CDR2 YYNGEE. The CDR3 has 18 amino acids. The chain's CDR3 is CASSPVGRGSTSNYGYTF. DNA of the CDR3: TGTGCCAGCAGCCCAGTTGGAAGGGGAAGTACCTCGAACTATGGCTACACCTTC.

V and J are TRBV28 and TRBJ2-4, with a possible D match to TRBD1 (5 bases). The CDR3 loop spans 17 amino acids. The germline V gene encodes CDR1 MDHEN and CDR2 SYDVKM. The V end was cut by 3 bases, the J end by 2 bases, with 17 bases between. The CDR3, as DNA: TGTGCCAGCAGTTTTGGTCTAGGCCAGGGCTCCAAAAACATTCAGTACTTC. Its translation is CASSFGLGQGSKNIQYF.

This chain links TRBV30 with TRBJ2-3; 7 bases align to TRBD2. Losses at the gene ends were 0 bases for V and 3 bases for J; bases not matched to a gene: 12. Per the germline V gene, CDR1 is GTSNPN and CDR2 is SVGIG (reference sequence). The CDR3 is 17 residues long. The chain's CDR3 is CAWSVPLGRENTDTQYF. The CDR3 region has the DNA TGTGCCTGGAGTGTTCCCCTCGGGCGGGAGAATACAGATACGCAGTATTTT.

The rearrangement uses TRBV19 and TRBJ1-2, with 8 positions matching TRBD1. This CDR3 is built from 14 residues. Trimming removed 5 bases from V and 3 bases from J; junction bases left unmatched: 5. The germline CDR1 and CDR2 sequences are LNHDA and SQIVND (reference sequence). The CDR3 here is CASSFGTGDYGYTF. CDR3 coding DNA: TGTGCCAGTAGTTTCGGGACAGGAGACTATGGCTACACCTTC.

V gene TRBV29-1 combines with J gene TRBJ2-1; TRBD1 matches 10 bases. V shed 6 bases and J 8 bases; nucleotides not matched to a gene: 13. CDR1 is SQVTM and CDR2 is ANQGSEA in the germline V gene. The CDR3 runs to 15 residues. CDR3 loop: CSVRDSTGGKDEQFF. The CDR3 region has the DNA TGCAGCGTACGGGATTCGACAGGGGGCAAGGATGAGCAGTTCTTC.

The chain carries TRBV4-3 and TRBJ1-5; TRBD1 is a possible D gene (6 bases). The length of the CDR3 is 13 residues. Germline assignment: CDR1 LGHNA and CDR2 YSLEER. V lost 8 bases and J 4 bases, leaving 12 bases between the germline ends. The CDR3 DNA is TGCGCCAGCGGAACGGACAGTAATCAGCCCCAGCATTTT. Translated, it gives CASGTDSNQPQHF.

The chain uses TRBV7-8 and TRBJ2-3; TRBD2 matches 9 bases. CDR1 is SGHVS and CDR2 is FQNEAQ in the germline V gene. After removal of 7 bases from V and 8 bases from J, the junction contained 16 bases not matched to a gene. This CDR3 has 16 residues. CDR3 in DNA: TGTGCCAGCATTCCAACGGGGGGCGGGAGGGTTGGTACGCAGTATTTT. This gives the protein CASIPTGGGRVGTQYF.

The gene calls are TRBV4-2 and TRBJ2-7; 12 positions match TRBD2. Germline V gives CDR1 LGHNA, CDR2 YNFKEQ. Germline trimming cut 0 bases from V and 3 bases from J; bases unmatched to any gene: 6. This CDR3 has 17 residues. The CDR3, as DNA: TGTGCCAGCAGCCAAGAACTAGCGGGAGGAAACAACTACGAGCAGTACTTC. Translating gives CASSQELAGGNNYEQYF.

CDR3 loop: CASIDLGTSRARGFSNEQFF. For the CDR3, the DNA is TGTGCCAGCATAGACCTAGGGACTAGCCGAGCACGGGGGTTCAGCAATGAGCAGTTCTTC. This chain connects TRBV28 to TRBJ2-1; 9 nucleotides match TRBD2. The germline gives CDR1 MDHEN, CDR2 SYDVKM. The CDR3 is made up of 20 amino acids. Trimming removed 7 bases from V and 6 bases from J; junction bases left unmatched: 25.

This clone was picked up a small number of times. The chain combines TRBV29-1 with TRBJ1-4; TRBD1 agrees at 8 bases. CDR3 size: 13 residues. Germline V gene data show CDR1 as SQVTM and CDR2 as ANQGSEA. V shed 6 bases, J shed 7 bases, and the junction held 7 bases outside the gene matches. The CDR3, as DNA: TGCAGCGTCCTACAGGGGGAAAGTGAAAAACTGTTTTTT. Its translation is CSVLQGESEKLFF.

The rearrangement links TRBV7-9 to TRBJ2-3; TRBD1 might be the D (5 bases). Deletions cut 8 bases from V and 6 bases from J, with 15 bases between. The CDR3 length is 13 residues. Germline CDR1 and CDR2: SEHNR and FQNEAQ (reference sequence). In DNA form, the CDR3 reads TGTGCCAGCCGTAGGGGAACCACGGATACGCAGTATTTT. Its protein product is CASRRGTTDTQYF.

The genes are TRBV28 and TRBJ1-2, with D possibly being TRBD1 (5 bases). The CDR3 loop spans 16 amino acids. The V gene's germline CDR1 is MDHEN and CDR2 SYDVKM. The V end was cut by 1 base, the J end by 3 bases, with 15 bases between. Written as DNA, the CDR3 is TGTGCCAGCAGTTTATCTCGCTGGGGCGCAGACTATGGCTACACCTTC. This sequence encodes CASSLSRWGADYGYTF.

This CDR3 reads CASSPVLAGLSSQADTQYF. Written as DNA, the CDR3 is TGTGCCAGCAGCCCGGTACTAGCGGGTCTATCATCTCAGGCAGATACGCAGTATTTT. This rearrangement joins TRBV27 to TRBJ2-3; 9 bases are a match to TRBD2. CDR3 length equals 19 residues. Germline values: CDR1 MNHEY, CDR2 SMNVEV (reference sequence). J gave up 4 bases and V 6 bases, and 20 bases lay outside the gene matches.

CDR3 nucleotide sequence: TGCGCCAGCAGCCAAGATTTGTGGAGGGGGGGGTCGTTTACCGGGGAGCTGTTTTTT. It is translated as CASSQDLWRGGSFTGELFF. V gene TRBV4-3 combines with J gene TRBJ2-2, with a weak D call TRBD2 (7 bases). Between the trimmed V and J ends, which lost 0 bases and 5 bases, there was a span of 22 bases. The germline V gene encodes CDR1 LGHNA and CDR2 YSLEER. The CDR3 consists of 19 residues.

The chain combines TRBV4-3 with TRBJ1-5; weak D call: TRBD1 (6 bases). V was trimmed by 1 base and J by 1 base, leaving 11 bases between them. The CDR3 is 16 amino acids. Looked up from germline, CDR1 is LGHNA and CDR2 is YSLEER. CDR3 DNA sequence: TGCGCCAGCAGCCAAGGGGTACAGGGCAGCAATCAGCCCCAGCATTTT. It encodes CASSQGVQGSNQPQHF.

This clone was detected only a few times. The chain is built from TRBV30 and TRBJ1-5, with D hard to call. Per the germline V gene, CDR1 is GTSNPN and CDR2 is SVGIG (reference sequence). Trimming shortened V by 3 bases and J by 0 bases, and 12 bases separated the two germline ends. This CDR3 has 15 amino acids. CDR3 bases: TGTGCCTGGAGGCCGGGGAGCTATAGCAATCAGCCCCAGCATTTT. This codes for CAWRPGSYSNQPQHF.

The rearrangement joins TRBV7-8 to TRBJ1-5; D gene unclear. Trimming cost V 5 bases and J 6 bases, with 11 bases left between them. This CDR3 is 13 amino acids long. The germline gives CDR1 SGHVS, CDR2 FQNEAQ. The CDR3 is CASSLTSTQPQHF. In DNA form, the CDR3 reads TGTGCCAGCAGCCTAACGTCTACTCAGCCCCAGCATTTT.

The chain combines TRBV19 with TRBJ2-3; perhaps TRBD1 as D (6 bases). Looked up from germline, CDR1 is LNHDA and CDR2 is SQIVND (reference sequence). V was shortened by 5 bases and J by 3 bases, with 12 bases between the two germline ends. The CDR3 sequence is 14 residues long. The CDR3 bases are TGTGCCAGTAGTCGCCCGACAGGTACAGATACGCAGTATTTT. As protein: CASSRPTGTDTQYF.

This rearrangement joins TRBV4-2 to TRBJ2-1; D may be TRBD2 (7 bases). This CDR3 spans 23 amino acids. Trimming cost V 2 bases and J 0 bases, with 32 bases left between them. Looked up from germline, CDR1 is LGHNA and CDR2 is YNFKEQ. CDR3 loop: CASSQRPTRTSEGGWSSYNEQFF. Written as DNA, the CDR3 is TGTGCCAGCAGCCAACGACCAACCAGAACTAGCGAAGGGGGGTGGAGCTCCTACAATGAGCAGTTCTTC.

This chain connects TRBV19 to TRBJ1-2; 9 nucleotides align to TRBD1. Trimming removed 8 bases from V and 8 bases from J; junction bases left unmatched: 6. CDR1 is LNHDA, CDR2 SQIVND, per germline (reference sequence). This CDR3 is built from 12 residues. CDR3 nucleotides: TGTGCCAGTGAAACGGGACAGGGCGGCTACACCTTC. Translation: CASETGQGGYTF.

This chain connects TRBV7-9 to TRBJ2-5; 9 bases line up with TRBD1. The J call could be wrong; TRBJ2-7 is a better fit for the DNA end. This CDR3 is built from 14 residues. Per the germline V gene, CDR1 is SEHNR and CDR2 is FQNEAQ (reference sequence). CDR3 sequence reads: CASSRDRVIYEQYF. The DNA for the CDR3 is TGTGCCAGCAGCCGGGACAGGGTGATCTACGAGCAGTACTTC.

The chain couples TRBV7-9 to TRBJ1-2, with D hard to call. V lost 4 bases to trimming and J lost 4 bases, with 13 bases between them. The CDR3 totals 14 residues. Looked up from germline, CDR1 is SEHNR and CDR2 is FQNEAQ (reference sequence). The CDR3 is CASSSDLSLYGYTF. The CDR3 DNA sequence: TGTGCCAGCAGCTCAGATTTATCCCTCTATGGCTACACCTTC.